This is a list of T cell receptor beta chains from one sample in a study of T cell responses to AZD1222 COVID-19 vaccine. Profiled with immunoSEQ multiplex PCR; TCRdb holds only in-frame clones, not every one. The sample carries about 150,000 clones, 75% to 95% recorded once. The sequencing used peripheral blood, collected on day 0 of AZD1222 vaccination. The receptors derive from an adult in good health. CDR3s include the opening cysteine and the closing phenylalanine or tryptophan. A D gene is named only where the DNA matches it firmly. Clone size is stated in some rows and not others, as once, few, many or a class when expanded.

j_call	d_call	clone_size	v_call	cdr3_aa	cdr3_nt
TRBJ1-5	NA	NA	TRBV4-3	CASSQEFGQPQHF	TGCGCCAGCAGCCAAGAATTCGGGCAGCCCCAGCATTTT
TRBJ2-5	NA	NA	TRBV27	CASSLTPVQGETQYF	TGTGCCAGCAGTTTAACCCCGGTTCAGGGAGAGACCCAGTACTTC
TRBJ2-7	NA	NA	TRBV21-1	CASSPSYEQYF	TGTGCCAGCAGCCCCTCCTACGAGCAGTACTTC
TRBJ1-1	NA	once	TRBV7-8	CASTDGGYTEAFF	TGTGCCAGCACCGACGGGGGGTACACTGAAGCTTTCTTT
TRBJ2-7	TRBD2	NA	TRBV3-1/TRBV3-2	CASSQGSGAYEQYF	TGTGCCAGCAGCCAGGGGAGCGGGGCCTACGAGCAGTACTTC
TRBJ1-1	NA	NA	TRBV4-2	CASSLDIIPGTLNTEAFF	TGTGCCAGCAGCCTAGACATAATACCCGGGACACTGAACACTGAAGCTTTCTTT
TRBJ1-6	TRBD1	NA	TRBV14	CASSLRTGLSYNSPLHF	TGTGCCAGCAGCCTAAGGACAGGACTCTCCTATAATTCACCCCTCCACTTT
TRBJ1-5	NA	NA	TRBV7-2	CASSLDSSNQPQHF	TGTGCCAGCAGCTTGGACAGCAGCAATCAGCCCCAGCATTTT
TRBJ1-6	TRBD1	NA	TRBV2	CAGDQGAGNSPLHF	TGTGCCGGAGACCAGGGGGCAGGGAATTCACCCCTCCACTTT
TRBJ2-7	TRBD1	NA	TRBV27	CASSFRQGGTYEQYF	TGTGCCAGCAGCTTTCGACAGGGGGGGACCTACGAGCAGTACTTC
TRBJ2-1	TRBD2	NA	TRBV6-2/TRBV6-3	CASSYRSLAGYNEQFF	TGTGCCAGCAGTTATAGGTCCCTAGCGGGATACAATGAGCAGTTCTTC
TRBJ1-2	NA	few	TRBV30	CAWSGTNYGYTF	TGTGCCTGGAGCGGAACTAACTATGGCTACACCTTC
TRBJ2-2	NA	NA	TRBV5-1	CASSPLGVSGGDGELFF	TGCGCCAGCAGCCCATTGGGTGTCAGCGGCGGGGACGGGGAGCTGTTTTTT
TRBJ2-7	NA	NA	TRBV14	CASSRNSYEQYF	TGTGCCAGCAGCCGAAACAGCTACGAGCAGTACTTC
TRBJ1-2	NA	NA	TRBV21-1	CASSKPDGRDGYTF	TGTGCCAGCAGCAAGCCGGACGGGAGGGATGGCTACACCTTC
TRBJ1-1	NA	NA	TRBV7-2	CASSFSGGHSEAFF	TGTGCCAGCAGCTTTTCCGGGGGGCACTCTGAAGCTTTCTTT
TRBJ2-7	NA	NA	TRBV3-1/TRBV3-2	CASSLLRGEQYF	TGTGCCAGCAGTCTACTTCGTGGGGAGCAGTACTTC
TRBJ1-5	NA	NA	TRBV11-3	CASSLGGGRTPNQPQHF	TGTGCCAGCAGCCTAGGGGGGGGCCGCACCCCCAATCAGCCCCAGCATTTT
TRBJ1-2	TRBD1	NA	TRBV27	CASRKSGGGNYGYTF	TGTGCCAGCAGGAAATCAGGGGGCGGAAACTATGGCTACACCTTC
TRBJ1-1	NA	NA	TRBV2	CASSEGRMNTEAFF	TGTGCCAGCAGTGAAGGACGGATGAACACTGAAGCTTTCTTT
TRBJ1-5	NA	NA	TRBV6-5	CASSYTVPSNQPQHF	TGTGCCAGCAGTTACACAGTCCCTTCCAATCAGCCCCAGCATTTT
TRBJ1-4	NA	NA	TRBV5-5	CASSFGPRNEKLFF	TGTGCCAGCAGCTTTGGCCCACGTAATGAAAAACTGTTTTTT
TRBJ2-7	NA	few	TRBV19	CASSQAGDTSYEQYF	TGTGCCAGTAGCCAGGCGGGTGACACCTCCTACGAGCAGTACTTC
TRBJ1-1	NA	NA	TRBV4-3	CASSQFRLGTEAFF	TGCGCCAGCAGCCAATTCCGCCTAGGGACTGAAGCTTTCTTT
TRBJ1-1	NA	NA	TRBV6-2/TRBV6-3	CASSEQIWEAFF	TGTGCCAGCAGCGAACAAATTTGGGAAGCTTTCTTT
TRBJ1-2	NA	once	TRBV20-1	CSASTGWRGDLRGYGYTF	TGCAGTGCTAGTACAGGGTGGAGGGGAGATCTAAGAGGCTATGGCTACACCTTC
TRBJ1-2	TRBD1	NA	TRBV18	CASSPGQETYGYTF	TGTGCCAGCTCACCGGGACAGGAGACCTATGGCTACACCTTC
TRBJ1-6	TRBD1	once	TRBV6-5	CASSYSIRGRESPLHF	TGTGCCAGCAGTTACTCGATCAGGGGGCGGGAGTCACCCCTCCACTTT
TRBJ2-1	NA	few	TRBV4-3	CASSQDRSNGYYEQFF	TGCGCCAGCAGCCAAGATCGAAGCAACGGTTACTATGAGCAGTTCTTC
TRBJ1-5	NA	once	TRBV6-5	CASSPGQPQHF	TGTGCCAGCAGTCCTGGGCAGCCCCAGCATTTT
TRBJ1-1	NA	NA	TRBV7-9	CASSSPRGGTEAFF	TGTGCCAGCAGCTCCCCTAGGGGTGGCACTGAAGCTTTCTTT
TRBJ1-6	NA	once	TRBV6-4	CASSVGTRENSPLHF	TGTGCCAGCAGTGTCGGGACACGGGAGAATTCACCCCTCCACTTT
TRBJ1-4	NA	NA	TRBV20-1	CSASRKNEKLFF	TGCAGTGCTAGTAGAAAAAATGAAAAACTGTTTTTT
TRBJ2-3	NA	once	TRBV7-9	CASSLTIQDTQYF	TGTGCCAGCAGCTTGACCATTCAGGATACGCAGTATTTT
TRBJ1-2	TRBD1	NA	TRBV5-1	CASSSGTGINYGYTF	TGCGCCAGCAGCTCAGGGACAGGCATCAACTATGGCTACACCTTC
TRBJ1-4	NA	NA	TRBV19	CASSINSGARANEKLFF	TGTGCCAGTAGTATAAATTCAGGGGCGCGGGCTAATGAAAAACTGTTTTTT
TRBJ2-3	NA	NA	TRBV5-1	CASSSLFQIGAQYF	TGCGCCAGCAGCTCTCTATTCCAGATCGGGGCGCAGTATTTT
TRBJ2-7	NA	once	TRBV5-1	CASSLGSAPYEQYF	TGCGCCAGCAGCTTGGGAAGTGCCCCCTACGAGCAGTACTTC
TRBJ2-7	TRBD1	NA	TRBV6-6	CASNDRESLHEQYF	TGTGCCAGCAACGACAGGGAGTCACTCCACGAGCAGTACTTC
TRBJ2-7	NA	NA	TRBV19	CASSMTGSSYEQYF	TGTGCCAGTAGTATGACAGGAAGCTCCTACGAGCAGTACTTC
TRBJ2-4	NA	NA	TRBV2	CASNRQLAKNIQYF	TGTGCCAGCAATCGACAGTTAGCCAAAAACATTCAGTACTTC
TRBJ2-1	NA	NA	TRBV19	CASSLAGLFDEQFF	TGTGCCAGTAGTTTGGCAGGGCTTTTCGATGAGCAGTTCTTC
TRBJ1-4	NA	NA	TRBV11-3	CASSFRISEKLFF	TGTGCCAGCAGCTTCCGAATAAGTGAAAAACTGTTTTTT
TRBJ1-5	NA	NA	TRBV24-1	CATSDRGNQPQHF	TGTGCCACCAGTGACAGGGGCAATCAGCCCCAGCATTTT
TRBJ2-3	TRBD1	NA	TRBV28	CASSLGQPTDTQYF	TGTGCCAGCAGTTTGGGACAGCCCACAGATACGCAGTATTTT